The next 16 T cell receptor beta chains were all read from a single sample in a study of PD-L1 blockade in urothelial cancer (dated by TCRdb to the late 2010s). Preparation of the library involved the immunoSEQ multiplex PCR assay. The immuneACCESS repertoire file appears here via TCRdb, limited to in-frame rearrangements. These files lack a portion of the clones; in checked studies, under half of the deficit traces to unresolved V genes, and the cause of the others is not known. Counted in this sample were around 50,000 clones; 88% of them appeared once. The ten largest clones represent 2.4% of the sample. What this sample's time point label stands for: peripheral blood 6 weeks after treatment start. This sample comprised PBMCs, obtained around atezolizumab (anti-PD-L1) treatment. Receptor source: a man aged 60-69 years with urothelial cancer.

CDR3 DNA sequence: TGCGCCAGCAGCTTGATGGGGACAGGGACCTCACCCCTCCACTTT. Its translation: CASSLMGTGTSPLHF. The chain has TRBV5-1 and TRBJ1-6; 9 bases match TRBD1. This CDR3 region has 15 residues. Looked up from germline, CDR1 is SGHRS and CDR2 is YFSETQ. The V segment lost 1 base and the J segment 10 bases; nucleotides outside the gene matches: 6.

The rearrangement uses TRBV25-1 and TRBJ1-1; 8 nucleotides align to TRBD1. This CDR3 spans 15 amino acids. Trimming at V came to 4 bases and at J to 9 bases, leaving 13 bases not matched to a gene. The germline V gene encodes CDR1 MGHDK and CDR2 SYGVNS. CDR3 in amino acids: CASSARTGTSSKAFF. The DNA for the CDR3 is TGTGCCAGCAGTGCCCGGACAGGGACGTCCTCTAAAGCTTTCTTT.

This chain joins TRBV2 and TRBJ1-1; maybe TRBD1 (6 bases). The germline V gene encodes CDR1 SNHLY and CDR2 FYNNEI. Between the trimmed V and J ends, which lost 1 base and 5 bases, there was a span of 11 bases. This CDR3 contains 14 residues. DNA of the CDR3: TGTGCCAGCAGTGAAGGGAGAAGGGGGACTGAAGCTTTCTTT. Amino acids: CASSEGRRGTEAFF.

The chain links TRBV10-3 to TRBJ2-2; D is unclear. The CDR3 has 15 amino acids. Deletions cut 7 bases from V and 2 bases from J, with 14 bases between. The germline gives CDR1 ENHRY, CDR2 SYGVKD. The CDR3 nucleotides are TGTGCCATCACCCTGGGTACTACTAACACCGGGGAGCTGTTTTTT. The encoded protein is CAITLGTTNTGELFF.

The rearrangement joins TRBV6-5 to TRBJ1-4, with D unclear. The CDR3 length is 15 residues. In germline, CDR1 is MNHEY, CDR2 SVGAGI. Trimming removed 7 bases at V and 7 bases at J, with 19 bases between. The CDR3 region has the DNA TGTGCCAGCACCCGCAGCGGAGGTTTGGGTGAAAAACTGTTTTTT. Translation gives CASTRSGGLGEKLFF.

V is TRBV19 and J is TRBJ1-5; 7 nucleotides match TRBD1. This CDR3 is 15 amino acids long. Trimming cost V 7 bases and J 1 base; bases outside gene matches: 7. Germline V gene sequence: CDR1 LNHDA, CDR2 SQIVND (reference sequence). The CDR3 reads CASKGAGGSNQPQHF. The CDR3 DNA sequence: TGTGCCAGTAAGGGGGCAGGGGGAAGCAATCAGCCCCAGCATTTT.

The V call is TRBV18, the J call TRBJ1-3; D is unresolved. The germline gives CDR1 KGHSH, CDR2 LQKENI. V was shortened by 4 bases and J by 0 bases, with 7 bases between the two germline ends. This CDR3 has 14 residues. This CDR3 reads CASSLTSSGNTIYF. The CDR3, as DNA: TGTGCCAGCTCACTTACCAGCTCTGGAAACACCATATATTTT.

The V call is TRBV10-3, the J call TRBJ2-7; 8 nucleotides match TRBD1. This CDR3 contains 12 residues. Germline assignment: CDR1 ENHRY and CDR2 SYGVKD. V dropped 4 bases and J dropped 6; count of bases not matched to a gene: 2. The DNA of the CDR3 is TGTGCCATCAGTGTAGACAGGGGCGAGCAGTACTTC. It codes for CAISVDRGEQYF.

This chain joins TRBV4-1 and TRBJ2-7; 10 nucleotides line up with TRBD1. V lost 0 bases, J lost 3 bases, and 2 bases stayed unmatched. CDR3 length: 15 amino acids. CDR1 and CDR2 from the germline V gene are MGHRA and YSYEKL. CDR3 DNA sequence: TGCGCCAGCAGCCAAGATCGGACAGGGGGCTACGAGCAGTACTTC. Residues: CASSQDRTGGYEQYF.

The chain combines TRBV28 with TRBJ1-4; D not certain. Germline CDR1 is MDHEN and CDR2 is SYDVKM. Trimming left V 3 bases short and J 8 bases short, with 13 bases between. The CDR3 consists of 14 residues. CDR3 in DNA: TGTGCCAGCAGTTTGAGCGGGTCTAGGGAAAAACTGTTTTTT. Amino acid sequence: CASSLSGSREKLFF. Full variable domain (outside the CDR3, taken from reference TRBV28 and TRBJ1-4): DVKVTQSSRYLVKRTGEKVFLECVQDMDHENMFWYRQDPGLGLRLIYFSYDVKMKEKGDIPEGYSVSREKKERFSLILESASTNQTSMYLCASSLSGSREKLFFGSGTQLSVL.

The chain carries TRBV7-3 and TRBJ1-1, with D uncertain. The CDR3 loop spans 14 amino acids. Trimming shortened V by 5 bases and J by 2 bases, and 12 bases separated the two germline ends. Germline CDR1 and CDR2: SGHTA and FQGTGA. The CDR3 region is CASSPPGLNTEAFF. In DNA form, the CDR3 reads TGTGCCAGCAGCCCCCCGGGTCTTAACACTGAAGCTTTCTTT.

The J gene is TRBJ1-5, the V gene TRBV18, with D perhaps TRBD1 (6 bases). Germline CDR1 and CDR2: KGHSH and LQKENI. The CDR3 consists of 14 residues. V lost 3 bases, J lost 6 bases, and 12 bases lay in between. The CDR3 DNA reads TGTGCCAGCTCACCTACAGGGTCGCGTCAGCCCCAGCATTTT. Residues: CASSPTGSRQPQHF.

This chain's CDR3 is CASSPPLDGRGRADTQYF. As DNA, the CDR3 is TGTGCCAGCAGTCCACCTCTCGACGGGCGGGGGAGGGCAGATACGCAGTATTTT. This chain uses TRBV27 with TRBJ2-3; 7 bases are shared with TRBD2. Germline CDR1 MNHEY, CDR2 SMNVEV (reference sequence). The V and J ends lost 5 bases and 4 bases, in that order; junction bases with no gene match: 18. The CDR3 spans 18 residues.

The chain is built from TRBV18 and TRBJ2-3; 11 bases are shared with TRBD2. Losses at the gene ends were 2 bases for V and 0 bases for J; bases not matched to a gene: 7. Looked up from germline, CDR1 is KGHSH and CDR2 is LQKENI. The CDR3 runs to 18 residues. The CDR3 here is CASSPGASGGTSTDTQYF. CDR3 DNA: TGTGCCAGCTCACCAGGTGCTAGCGGGGGGACTAGCACAGATACGCAGTATTTT.

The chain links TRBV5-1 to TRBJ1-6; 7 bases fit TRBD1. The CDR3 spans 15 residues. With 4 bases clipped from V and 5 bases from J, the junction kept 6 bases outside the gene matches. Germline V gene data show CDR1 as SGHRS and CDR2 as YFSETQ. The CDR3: CASSTGQLNNSPLHF. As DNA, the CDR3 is TGCGCCAGCAGCACGGGACAGCTGAATAATTCACCCCTCCACTTT.

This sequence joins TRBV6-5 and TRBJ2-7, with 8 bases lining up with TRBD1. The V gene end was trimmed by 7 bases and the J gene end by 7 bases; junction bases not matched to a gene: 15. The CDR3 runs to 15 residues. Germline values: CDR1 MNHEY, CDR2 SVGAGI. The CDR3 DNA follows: TGTGCCAGCATGGGAGATCGGGCAGGGGGCTGGGAGCAGTACTTC. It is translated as CASMGDRAGGWEQYF.